Presented here are 28 T cell receptor beta chains from one specimen sequenced in a study of T cells in localized non-small cell lung cancer. Profiled with immunoSEQ multiplex PCR; TCRdb holds only in-frame clones, not every one. Here the sample spans more than 3,000 clones, approximately 23% being singletons. The sequences come from normal lung tissue next to the tumor, collected before any cancer treatment. The source is a man aged 35-75 years with stage III squamous cell lung carcinoma.

V is TRBV7-5 and J is TRBJ2-7; no DNA check was done on the table's D call, TRBD1. TRBV7-5 is designated a pseudogene. The CDR3 covers 15 residues. The CDR3 region is CASSPRTGARDEQYV. As DNA, the CDR3 is TGTGCCAGCAGCCCCAGGACAGGGGCGAGGGACGAGCAGTACGTC.

The chain links TRBV28 to TRBJ1-3; 9 bases line up with TRBD1. Germline values: CDR1 MDHEN, CDR2 SYDVKM. V was clipped by 4 bases and J by 4 bases; unmatched bases: 5. CDR3 length: 15 amino acids. The CDR3 reads CASSSQGAGGNTIYF. CDR3 bases: TGTGCCAGCAGTTCACAGGGGGCGGGAGGAAACACCATATATTTT.

The rearrangement links TRBV28 to TRBJ2-2; tentatively, D is TRBD1 (6 bases). Trimming removed 4 bases from V and 3 bases from J, with 15 bases in between. CDR3 length equals 16 residues. Germline CDR1 is MDHEN and CDR2 is SYDVKM. Here the CDR3 reads CASSSPPDSYTGELFF. CDR3 nucleotides: TGTGCCAGCAGTTCCCCTCCGGACAGTTACACCGGGGAGCTGTTTTTT.

This sequence joins TRBV6-8 and TRBJ2-2, with a possible D match to TRBD1 (6 bases). The CDR3 sequence is 12 residues long. Per the germline V gene, CDR1 is MNHGY and CDR2 is SAAAGT. Between the trimmed V and J ends, which lost 6 bases and 6 bases, there was a span of 8 bases. The CDR3 DNA reads as TGTGCCAGCAGCAACAGGGCCGGGGAGCTGTTTTTT. Translation: CASSNRAGELFF.

In its sample, this clone was seen a few times. The chain links TRBV9 to TRBJ2-1, with D possibly being TRBD1 (7 bases). The V and J ends lost 2 bases and 4 bases respectively, with 16 bases between them. Germline CDR1 SGDLS, CDR2 YYNGEE. The CDR3 length is 16 residues. CDR3 sequence reads: CASSVGGGQEYNEQFF. The CDR3 nucleotides are TGTGCCAGCAGCGTCGGGGGAGGACAGGAATACAATGAGCAGTTCTTC.

This clone was detected a few times. The rearrangement joins TRBV9 to TRBJ2-3; 7 bases are shared with TRBD2. The CDR3 consists of 13 residues. With V trimmed by 5 bases and J by 2 bases, 2 bases remained unmatched. The germline gives CDR1 SGDLS, CDR2 YYNGEE. The CDR3 protein is CASSRDYTDTQYF. CDR3 coding DNA: TGTGCCAGCAGTCGGGACTACACAGATACGCAGTATTTT.

This clone was detected many times. This rearrangement joins TRBV11-3 to TRBJ1-2, with 9 nucleotides matching TRBD1. The germline CDR1 and CDR2 sequences are SGHNT and YENEEA. The CDR3 is 15 residues long. With V trimmed by 0 bases and J by 2 bases, 1 base remained unmatched. The CDR3 sequence: CASSLEGTGNYGYTF. The CDR3 DNA reads TGTGCCAGCAGCTTAGAAGGGACAGGGAACTATGGCTACACCTTC.

This clone has just a few counts. In the same sample, other DNA sequences code for this CDR3. The chain uses TRBV11-3 and TRBJ1-2; 7 nucleotides align to TRBD1. V shed 1 base and J 3 bases; nucleotides not matched to a gene: 2. The CDR3 consists of 14 residues. The germline gives CDR1 SGHNT, CDR2 YENEEA. CDR3 bases: TGTGCCAGCAGCTTAGGCGGGACAGACTATGGCTACACCTTC. Its protein is CASSLGGTDYGYTF. Complete variable domain (other parts from reference TRBV11-3 and TRBJ1-2): EAGVVQSPRYKIIEKKQPVAFWCNPISGHNTLYWYLQNLGQGPELLIRYENEEAVDDSQLPKDRFSAERLKGVDSTLKIQPAELGDSAVYLCASSLGGTDYGYTFGSGTRLTVV.

Only a few counts were recorded for this clone. The genes are TRBV11-3 and TRBJ2-1, with D possibly being TRBD2 (7 bases). Per the germline V gene, CDR1 is SGHNT and CDR2 is YENEEA. The V gene lost 8 bases and the J gene lost 9 bases, with 23 bases spanning the gap. This CDR3 spans 15 amino acids. CDR3 region: CASAAGPAGATEQFF. In DNA, the CDR3 is TGTGCCAGCGCGGCGGGCCCGGCGGGGGCCACTGAGCAGTTCTTC.

The chain links TRBV29-1 to TRBJ2-4; 15 bases agree with TRBD2. CDR3 size: 15 residues. Germline V gives CDR1 SQVTM, CDR2 ANQGSEA. V lost 6 bases, J lost 7 bases, and 7 bases stayed unmatched. DNA of the CDR3: TGCAGCGTCGGACTAGCGGGGGGGCTCGGGAACATTCAGTACTTC. Encoded protein: CSVGLAGGLGNIQYF.

V usage is TRBV11-3 and J usage is TRBJ1-2; D is unresolved. In germline, CDR1 is SGHNT, CDR2 YENEEA. Trimming shortened V by 1 base and J by 4 bases, and 10 bases separated the two germline ends. The CDR3 runs 14 residues. The CDR3 region is CASSLGAGGYGYTF. The CDR3 nucleotides are TGTGCCAGCAGCTTAGGGGCAGGCGGCTATGGCTACACCTTC.

The rearrangement uses TRBV6-8 and TRBJ1-6, with 8 bases matching TRBD1. CDR1 is MNHGY, CDR2 SAAAGT, per germline. The CDR3 spans 14 residues. Trimming removed 6 bases from V and 7 bases from J; junction bases left unmatched: 5. The CDR3 loop reads CASSHGQGNSPLHF. The DNA of the CDR3 is TGTGCCAGCAGCCATGGACAGGGAAATTCACCCCTCCACTTT.

This clone was counted a single time. The chain links TRBV19 to TRBJ2-7, with 7 bases aligning to TRBD1. V lost 3 bases to trimming and J lost 7 bases; unmatched junction nucleotides: 9. Germline lookup yields CDR1 LNHDA and CDR2 SQIVND (reference sequence). This CDR3 has 14 amino acids. The CDR3 nucleotides are TGTGCCAGTAGTATGGACAGGCTCGCTAAGGAGCAGTACTTC. It translates to CASSMDRLAKEQYF.

The chain links TRBV6-8 to TRBJ1-6; possibly TRBD1 for D (6 bases). Trimming removed 8 bases from V and 6 bases from J, with 20 bases in between. Per the germline V gene, CDR1 is MNHGY and CDR2 is SAAAGT. The CDR3 runs to 16 residues. The CDR3 loop reads CASAQRAGATNSPLHF. In DNA form, the CDR3 reads TGTGCCAGCGCCCAAAGGGCAGGGGCGACTAATTCACCCCTCCACTTT.

This clone was observed a handful of times. The chain combines TRBV6-8 with TRBJ1-4; the D is unclear. Germline V lookup: CDR1 MNHGY, CDR2 SAAAGT. This CDR3 region has 14 residues. The V gene lost 4 bases and the J gene lost 8 bases, with 14 bases spanning the gap. The DNA of the CDR3 is TGTGCCAGCAGTTTGGACCTCCTGGGCGAAAAACTGTTTTTT. Amino acids: CASSLDLLGEKLFF.

This clone counts as large. The same CDR3 is also encoded by other DNA sequences in this sample. The rearrangement joins TRBV28 to TRBJ1-5, with TRBD1 matching 11 bases. Unmatched junction bases numbered 1, after V lost 6 bases and J lost 6 bases. Germline lookup yields CDR1 MDHEN and CDR2 SYDVKM. The CDR3 is 13 residues long. CDR3 in amino acids: CASRGQGGQPQHF. CDR3 coding DNA: TGTGCCAGCAGGGGACAGGGGGGTCAGCCCCAGCATTTT. Drawing the rest from reference TRBV28 and TRBJ1-5, the complete variable domain is DVKVTQSSRYLVKRTGEKVFLECVQDMDHENMFWYRQDPGLGLRLIYFSYDVKMKEKGDIPEGYSVSREKKERFSLILESASTNQTSMYLCASRGQGGQPQHFGDGTRLSIL.

In its sample, this clone ranks as hyperexpanded. This chain joins TRBV11-3 and TRBJ2-7; tentatively, D is TRBD1 (5 bases). CDR3 length: 15 amino acids. V was clipped by 8 bases and J by 4 bases, with 21 bases between them. Germline lookup yields CDR1 SGHNT and CDR2 YENEEA. DNA for the CDR3: TGTGCCAGCCGTCTGCAGGGATCCAGCTGGTACGAGCAGTACGTC. Translated, it gives CASRLQGSSWYEQYV.

This clone counts as medium-sized. The chain combines TRBV6-8 with TRBJ2-7; D gene ambiguous. Per germline, CDR1 MNHGY and CDR2 SAAAGT. V gave up 6 bases and J gave up 3 bases, with 9 bases separating them. The CDR3 consists of 12 residues. CDR3 nucleotide sequence: TGTGCCAGCAGCCATCAAAGCTACGAGCAGTACTTC. It is translated as CASSHQSYEQYF.

The chain is built from TRBV28 and TRBJ1-2, with 9 bases fitting TRBD1. Germline values: CDR1 MDHEN, CDR2 SYDVKM. V dropped 8 bases and J dropped 4; count of bases not matched to a gene: 5. The CDR3 spans 13 residues. The CDR3 bases are TGTGCCAGCTGGGACAGGGAATTCTATGGCTACACCTTC. This sequence encodes CASWDREFYGYTF.

Within the sample, this clone is medium-sized. V is TRBV11-3 and J is TRBJ1-6; TRBD1 aligns across 8 bases. V trimming: 6 bases; J trimming: 9 bases; junction bases outside the gene matches: 10. Looked up from germline, CDR1 is SGHNT and CDR2 is YENEEA. The CDR3 totals 15 residues. DNA for the CDR3: TGTGCCAGCAGTTCTACCCGGGACAGGACTTCACCCCTCCACTTT. Protein sequence: CASSSTRDRTSPLHF.

The chain has TRBV28 and TRBJ2-1; 7 bases align to TRBD2. Trimming took 6 bases from V and 2 from J; bases not matched to a gene: 4. The germline V gene encodes CDR1 MDHEN and CDR2 SYDVKM. The CDR3 is made up of 14 amino acids. The CDR3 region has the DNA TGTGCCAGCAGCCTAGCGGATGCCTACAATGAGCAGTTCTTC. Translating it yields CASSLADAYNEQFF.

This clone qualifies as medium-sized. V gene TRBV11-3 combines with J gene TRBJ1-6, with 8 bases matching TRBD1. V shed 6 bases and J 7 bases; nucleotides not matched to a gene: 8. The germline V gene encodes CDR1 SGHNT and CDR2 YENEEA. The CDR3 is made up of 15 amino acids. CDR3 sequence: CASRQTGTGNSPLHF. DNA of the CDR3: TGTGCCAGCAGGCAGACCGGGACAGGAAATTCACCCCTCCACTTT.

In its sample, this clone was seen a few times. The V gene is TRBV19, the J gene TRBJ2-1; 7 bases align to TRBD1. CDR1 and CDR2 (germline): LNHDA, SQIVND (reference sequence). This CDR3 comprises 15 residues. V lost 2 bases to trimming and J lost 7 bases; unmatched junction nucleotides: 8. DNA of the CDR3: TGTGCCAGTAGTATAACAGGGGCCATTATTAATGAGCAGTTCTTC. This encodes CASSITGAIINEQFF.

This rearrangement joins TRBV6-8 to TRBJ1-2, with D tentatively TRBD1 (5 bases). V was shortened by 5 bases and J by 5 bases, with 21 bases between the two germline ends. Germline lookup yields CDR1 MNHGY and CDR2 SAAAGT. The length of the CDR3 is 16 residues. CDR3 coding DNA: TGTGCCAGCAGTCTGATCGGGGCAGGACCTGGGTATGGCTACACCTTC. Its protein product is CASSLIGAGPGYGYTF.

This clone came up a few times. The chain links TRBV9 to TRBJ1-6; 9 bases fit TRBD1. After removal of 5 bases from V and 7 bases from J, the junction contained 10 bases not matched to a gene. The CDR3 spans 16 residues. CDR1 SGDLS and CDR2 YYNGEE come from the germline V gene. CDR3 sequence reads: CASSDAQGAANSPLHF. DNA of the CDR3: TGTGCCAGCAGTGATGCACAGGGGGCTGCCAATTCACCCCTCCACTTT. Together with reference TRBV9 and TRBJ1-6, the CDR3 gives the full variable domain: DSGVTQTPKHLITATGQRVTLRCSPRSGDLSVYWYQQSLDQGLQFLIQYYNGEERAKGNILERFSAQQFPDLHSELNLSSLELGDSALYFCASSDAQGAANSPLHFGNGTRLTVT.

This clone was counted only a few times. The chain employs TRBV9 and TRBJ1-2; 9 positions agree with TRBD1. J lost 8 bases, V lost 5 bases, and 13 bases had no gene match. The CDR3 length is 15 residues. CDR1 and CDR2 (germline): SGDLS, YYNGEE. The CDR3 sequence: CASSNPLDRGEGYTF. The CDR3 region has the DNA TGTGCCAGCAGTAATCCTTTGGACAGGGGAGAGGGCTACACCTTC.

In this sample, this clone is medium-sized. One junction end disagrees with the germline gene, perhaps due to a read error. J is TRBJ2-1 and V is TRBV6-8; 7 bases are a match to TRBD1. Germline lookup yields CDR1 MNHGY and CDR2 SAAAGT. This CDR3 has 17 residues. In DNA, the CDR3 is TGTGCCATCAGTGGGTATTCAGGACAGGTCCTTGCAGGTGAGCAGTTCTTC. It codes for CAISGYSGQVLAGEQFF.

The chain carries TRBV5-1 and TRBJ2-7; D may correspond to TRBD1 or TRBD2 (6 bases each). CDR3 length equals 15 residues. CDR1 SGHRS and CDR2 YFSETQ come from the germline V gene. Trimming removed 0 bases at V and 4 bases at J, with 14 bases between. CDR3 in amino acids: CASSLVSGAGYEQYV. In DNA form, the CDR3 reads TGCGCCAGCAGCTTGGTTTCGGGGGCGGGATACGAGCAGTACGTC.